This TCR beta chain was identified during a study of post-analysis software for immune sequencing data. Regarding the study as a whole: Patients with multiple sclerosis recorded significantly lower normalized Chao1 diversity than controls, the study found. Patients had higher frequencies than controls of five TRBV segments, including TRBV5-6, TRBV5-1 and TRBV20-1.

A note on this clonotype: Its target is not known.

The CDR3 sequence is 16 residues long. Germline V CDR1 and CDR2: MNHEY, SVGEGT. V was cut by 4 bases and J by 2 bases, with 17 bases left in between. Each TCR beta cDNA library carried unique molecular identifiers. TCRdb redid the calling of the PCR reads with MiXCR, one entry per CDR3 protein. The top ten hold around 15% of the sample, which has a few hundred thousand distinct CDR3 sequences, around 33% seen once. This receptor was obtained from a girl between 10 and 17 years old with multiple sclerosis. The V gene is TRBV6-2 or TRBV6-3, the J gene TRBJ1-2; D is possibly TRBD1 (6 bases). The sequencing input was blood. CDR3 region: CASSSPGRGRNYGYTF. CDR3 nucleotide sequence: TGTGCCAGCAGTTCCCCTGGAAGGGGGAGAAACTATGGCTACACCTTC.